This TCR beta chain was observed in a study of PD-L1 blockade in urothelial cancer. Study-level information: Between 0 and 3 chemotherapy regimens preceded treatment for each patient. Blood analysis was done at 3 weeks (second dose) and 6 weeks after treatment began. Typically, measured as a median, blood samples had about 140,000 T cells.

Using immunoSEQ multiplex PCR, the repertoire was profiled, and TCRdb retains in-frame clones only, with some absent. The table shows about 30,000 clones, with 79% occurring only once. Time point described: peripheral blood 6 weeks after treatment start. The V gene end was trimmed by 9 bases and the J gene end by 3 bases; junction bases not matched to a gene: 11. The CDR3 totals 15 residues. CDR1 is MDHEN and CDR2 is SYDVKM in the germline V gene. The genes are TRBV28 and TRBJ1-5, with 7 bases matching TRBD1. The receptor comes from a man aged 70 or older with urothelial cancer. The specimen comprised PBMCs, sampled around atezolizumab (anti-PD-L1) treatment. CDR3: CASQPIDRDNQPQHF. The CDR3 coding sequence is TGTGCCAGTCAGCCTATTGACAGGGACAATCAGCCCCAGCATTTT.